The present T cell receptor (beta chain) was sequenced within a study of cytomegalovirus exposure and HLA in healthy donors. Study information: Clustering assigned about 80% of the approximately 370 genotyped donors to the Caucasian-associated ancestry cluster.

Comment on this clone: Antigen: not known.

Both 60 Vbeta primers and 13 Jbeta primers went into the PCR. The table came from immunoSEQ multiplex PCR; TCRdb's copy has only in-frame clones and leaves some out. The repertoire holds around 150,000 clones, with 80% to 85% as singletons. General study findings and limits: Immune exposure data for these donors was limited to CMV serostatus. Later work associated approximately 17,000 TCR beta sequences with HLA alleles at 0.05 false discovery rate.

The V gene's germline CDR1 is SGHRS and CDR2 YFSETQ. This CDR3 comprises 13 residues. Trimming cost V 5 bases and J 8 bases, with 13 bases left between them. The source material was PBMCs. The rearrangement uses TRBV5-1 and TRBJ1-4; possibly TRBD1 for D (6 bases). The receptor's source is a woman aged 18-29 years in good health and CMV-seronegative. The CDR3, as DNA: TGCGCCAGCAGGACGGATAGGGGGGAAAAACTGTTTTTT. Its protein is CASRTDRGEKLFF.